These 16 T cell receptor beta chains were sequenced from one sample in a study of breast tumors, draining lymph nodes, adjacent tissues. Using its own MiXCR run on the multiplex PCR reads, TCRdb lists one record per CDR3 protein. The repertoire holds some 170,000 distinct CDR3 sequences, with approximately 33% as singletons. Breast cancer patients provided tissue from their axillary draining lymph nodes. Sequenced input: axillary lymph node tissue. The receptors come from a female donor with breast cancer. Some clones in this sample may be carry-over from other donors' samples.

This clonotype was detected only a few times. The chain combines TRBV10-1 with TRBJ1-1; 7 bases are shared with TRBD1. The V gene end was trimmed by 6 bases and the J gene end by 5 bases; junction bases not matched to a gene: 6. This CDR3 spans 13 amino acids. Germline CDR1 is WNHNN and CDR2 is SYGVQD (reference sequence). CDR3 sequence reads: CASSADRDTEAFF. The CDR3 DNA is TGCGCCAGCAGCGCTGACAGGGATACTGAAGCTTTCTTT.

In the case of this clonotype: Relative to the germline gene, one junction end is altered; a read error may explain this. The rearrangement links TRBV7-9 to TRBJ2-5; D is possibly TRBD1 (6 bases). From germline, CDR1 is SEHNR and CDR2 FQNEAQ (reference sequence). The CDR3 spans 17 residues. In nucleotides, the CDR3 is TGTGCCAGCAGCTTCCACCCCACAGGGAGACCCCAAGAGCCCCAGTACTTC. Residues: CASSFHPTGRPQEPQYF.

Details on this clonotype: A much more abundant neighbour one base away suggests this may be a read error. The conserved phenylalanine or tryptophan is not found at the CDR3 terminus, so this likely reflects a read error. The V gene is TRBV7-2, the J gene TRBJ2-5, with a weak D call TRBD2 (5 bases). The germline V and J ends were trimmed by 1 base and 5 bases, with 11 bases remaining between them. Germline V CDR1 and CDR2: SGHTA, FQGNSA. The CDR3 length is 14 residues. The CDR3 region is CASSLGPGSETQYL. CDR3 bases: TGTGCCAGCAGCTTAGGGCCGGGATCCGAGACCCAGTACCTC.

A word on this clonotype: This sequence may be a read error, since a much larger clone differs from it by one base. The chain links TRBV20-1 to TRBJ2-7, with D possibly matching TRBD2 (5 bases). Per the germline V gene, CDR1 is DFQATT and CDR2 is SNEGSKA (reference sequence). The V end was cut by 6 bases, the J end by 6 bases, with 21 bases between. CDR3 size: 14 residues. As DNA, the CDR3 is TGCAGTGCCCCGCAGGCCCGGAGGATACCCGAGCAGTACTTC. The encoded protein is CSAPQARRIPEQYF.

This clonotype showed up many times. The chain carries TRBV11-3 and TRBJ1-5; 7 nucleotides match TRBD1. Germline V CDR1 and CDR2: SGHNT, YENEEA. V lost 8 bases to trimming and J lost 4 bases; unmatched junction nucleotides: 2. CDR3 length: 12 residues. The CDR3: CASARGNQPQHF. CDR3 in DNA: TGTGCCAGCGCCAGGGGGAATCAGCCCCAGCATTTT. The whole variable domain, remainder taken from reference TRBV11-3 and TRBJ1-5, is EAGVVQSPRYKIIEKKQPVAFWCNPISGHNTLYWYLQNLGQGPELLIRYENEEAVDDSQLPKDRFSAERLKGVDSTLKIQPAELGDSAVYLCASARGNQPQHFGDGTRLSIL.

This clonotype was observed at least ten times. This chain joins TRBV6-5 and TRBJ2-1; TRBD2 agrees at 15 bases. V trimming: 7 bases; J trimming: 7 bases; junction bases outside the gene matches: 11. Germline-derived CDR1 and CDR2 are MNHEY and SVGAGI. This CDR3 is built from 17 residues. In DNA, the CDR3 is TGTGCCAGCATTTTCATTCGGACTAGCGGGGGGGCAAATGAGCAGTTCTTC. As protein: CASIFIRTSGGANEQFF.

This clonotype was counted between two and nine times. A much bigger clone sits one base away, suggesting this may be a read error. This sequence joins TRBV6-5 and TRBJ1-4; the D is unclear. CDR3 length: 14 residues. From germline, CDR1 is MNHEY and CDR2 SVGAGI. V lost 7 bases and J 0 bases, leaving 9 bases between the germline ends. The CDR3 DNA is TGTGCCAGCATGCGCGAGACAACTAATGAAAAACTGTTTTTT. This translates into CASMRETTNEKLFF.

The rearrangement links TRBV30 to TRBJ1-1; no clear D gene. CDR3 length: 14 residues. Between the trimmed V and J ends, which lost 0 bases and 5 bases, there was a span of 13 bases. CDR1 is GTSNPN, CDR2 SVGIG, per germline (reference sequence). CDR3 bases: TGTGCCTGGAGTGTGAAGAGGGCTGGAACTGAAGCTTTCTTT. It translates to CAWSVKRAGTEAFF. The full variable domain, in which reference TRBV30 and TRBJ1-1 provide the parts outside the CDR3, is SQTIHQWPATLVQPVGSPLSLECTVEGTSNPNLYWYRQAAGRGLQLLFYSVGIGQISSEVPQNLSASRPQDRQFILSSKKLLLSDSGFYLCAWSVKRAGTEAFFGQGTRLTVV.

This clonotype was recorded at least ten times. A junction end diverges from the germline sequence, so it may reflect a read error. CDR3 coding DNA: TGCGCCAGCAGCCGGGACAGGAAGAATTCACCCCTCCACTTT. Residues: CASSRDRKNSPLHF. V usage is TRBV18 and J usage is TRBJ1-6, with 8 bases matching TRBD1. The CDR3 consists of 14 residues. CDR1 and CDR2 from the germline V gene are KGHSH and LQKENI.

This clonotype was counted at least ten times. The rearrangement joins TRBV15 to TRBJ2-1; 10 bases match TRBD2. Germline CDR1 and CDR2: LNHNV and YYDKDF (reference sequence). Germline trimming cut 0 bases from V and 9 bases from J; bases unmatched to any gene: 2. This CDR3 region has 14 residues. The CDR3 region is CATSRDPSGSEQFF. The CDR3 DNA reads TGTGCCACCAGCAGAGACCCTAGCGGGAGTGAGCAGTTCTTC. Full variable domain (remainder filled in from reference TRBV15 and TRBJ2-1): DAMVIQNPRYQVTQFGKPVTLSCSQTLNHNVMYWYQQKSSQAPKLLFHYYDKDFNNEADTPDNFQSRRPNTSFCFLDIRSPGLGDTAMYLCATSRDPSGSEQFFGPGTRLTVL.

V usage is TRBV28 and J usage is TRBJ2-5; the match to TRBD1 covers 7 bases. V was clipped by 6 bases and J by 2 bases; unmatched bases: 6. Germline V gives CDR1 MDHEN, CDR2 SYDVKM. The CDR3 length is 14 residues. CDR3 in amino acids: CASRSGTEQETQYF. The DNA of the CDR3 is TGTGCCAGCAGGTCCGGGACAGAGCAAGAGACCCAGTACTTC.

The rearrangement uses TRBV6-2 or TRBV6-3 and TRBJ2-3, with a tentative D call TRBD2 (6 bases). Germline assignment: CDR1 MNHEY and CDR2 SVGEGT. V was clipped by 5 bases and J by 2 bases, with 20 bases between them. This CDR3 has 17 amino acids. The CDR3 DNA follows: TGTGCCAGCAGTCACCCCGGGGGTGAAGCGCTCACAGATACGCAGTATTTT. Amino acid sequence: CASSHPGGEALTDTQYF.

This clonotype was observed a few times. The rearrangement uses TRBV5-4 and TRBJ2-2; D unclear. V lost 0 bases, J lost 4 bases, and 16 bases lay in between. Germline V gene lookup returns CDR1 SGHNT and CDR2 YYREEE (reference sequence). The CDR3 runs 17 residues. CDR3 protein: CASSLVLTTRATGELFF. CDR3 DNA: TGTGCCAGCAGCTTGGTTCTGACCACGAGAGCCACCGGGGAGCTGTTTTTT.

This clonotype has at least ten counts. The gene calls are TRBV20-1 and TRBJ2-7; 11 bases align to TRBD2. This CDR3 is 13 amino acids long. Germline-derived CDR1 and CDR2 are DFQATT and SNEGSKA (reference sequence). Losses at the gene ends were 5 bases for V and 5 bases for J; bases not matched to a gene: 5. CDR3 sequence (DNA): TGCAGTGCTTTAGCGGGGGGGAGCAACGAGCAGTACTTC. It is translated as CSALAGGSNEQYF.

This clonotype was observed at least ten times. V gene TRBV20-1 combines with J gene TRBJ2-7; TRBD1 matches at 11 bases. V shed 2 bases and J 6 bases; nucleotides not matched to a gene: 6. The CDR3 is 14 residues long. CDR1 DFQATT and CDR2 SNEGSKA come from the germline V gene (reference sequence). CDR3 nucleotides: TGCAGTGCTAGAAGGACAGGGGGCCGGTCCGAGCAGTACTTC. Translated: CSARRTGGRSEQYF.

This clonotype was counted once. Since the CDR3 does not end with the conserved phenylalanine or tryptophan, this likely comes from a read error. The chain is built from TRBV20-1 and TRBJ1-2; 11 nucleotides line up with TRBD1. CDR1 is DFQATT, CDR2 SNEGSKA, per germline (reference sequence). CDR3 length: 17 residues. After removal of 3 bases from V and 1 base from J, the junction contained 10 bases not matched to a gene. CDR3 bases: TGCAGTGCTAGGGGGAGGGTGGGACAGGGGGGTAACTATGGCTACACCCTC. It encodes CSARGRVGQGGNYGYTL.